A single sample gave rise to the 21 T cell receptor beta chains below, sequenced in a study of PD-L1 blockade in urothelial cancer. Only in-frame clones appear in the TCRdb table, and some are missing; sequencing was by immunoSEQ multiplex PCR. The table records roughly 47,000 clones, 79% of them present only once. Time point in this sample: pretreatment peripheral blood. This sample comprised PBMCs, obtained around atezolizumab (anti-PD-L1) treatment. The origin of the receptors is a man between 65 and 80 years old with urothelial cancer.

This clone showed up just a few times. V and J are TRBV2 and TRBJ2-7; 8 bases match TRBD1. The V gene's germline CDR1 is SNHLY and CDR2 FYNNEI. The length of the CDR3 is 12 residues. Trimming at V came to 6 bases and at J to 6 bases, leaving 4 bases not matched to a gene. The CDR3 spells CASRRTGGEQYF. The CDR3 coding sequence is TGTGCCAGCAGGAGAACAGGGGGCGAGCAGTACTTC.

The V call is TRBV5-1, the J call TRBJ1-5, with D possibly being TRBD1 (6 bases). The CDR3 consists of 15 residues. V was pared by 1 base and J by 6 bases, with 14 bases between. In germline, CDR1 is SGHRS, CDR2 YFSETQ. Here the CDR3 DNA reads TGCGCCAGCAGCTTGTCTGGGGGCGAAGGTCAGCCCCAGCATTTT. Residues: CASSLSGGEGQPQHF.

This rearrangement joins TRBV5-4 to TRBJ2-7, with TRBD2 matching over 8 bases. After removal of 3 bases from V and 3 bases from J, the junction contained 5 bases not matched to a gene. This CDR3 is built from 14 residues. Per the germline V gene, CDR1 is SGHNT and CDR2 is YYREEE (reference sequence). The CDR3 spells CASSWGLGDYEQYF. CDR3 nucleotide sequence: TGTGCCAGCAGCTGGGGACTAGGGGACTACGAGCAGTACTTC.

This clone was observed a handful of times. V gene TRBV30 combines with J gene TRBJ2-7; tentatively, D is TRBD2 (6 bases). Germline CDR1 is GTSNPN and CDR2 is SVGIG (reference sequence). The CDR3 runs 11 residues. V was pared by 7 bases and J by 4 bases, with 11 bases between. CDR3 bases: TGTGCCTTTACCCGGGGGTACGAGCAGTACTTC. It codes for CAFTRGYEQYF. The complete variable domain, with remaining parts taken from reference TRBV30 and TRBJ2-7, reads SQTIHQWPATLVQPVGSPLSLECTVEGTSNPNLYWYRQAAGRGLQLLFYSVGIGQISSEVPQNLSASRPQDRQFILSSKKLLLSDSGFYLCAFTRGYEQYFGPGTRLTVT.

J is TRBJ2-1 and V is TRBV4-1, with D perhaps matching TRBD2 (5 bases). Germline CDR1 is MGHRA and CDR2 is YSYEKL. The CDR3 has 14 amino acids. V was clipped by 3 bases and J by 4 bases, with 10 bases between them. DNA for the CDR3: TGCGCCAGCAGCCATGGGAGCTTATACAATGAGCAGTTCTTC. Protein sequence: CASSHGSLYNEQFF.

This clone was seen just once. The chain links TRBV15 to TRBJ2-1; D ambiguous. The CDR3 is made up of 12 amino acids. Germline V gene data show CDR1 as LNHNV and CDR2 as YYDKDF (reference sequence). Trimming took off 5 bases at V and 15 bases at J, with 17 bases between the two ends. CDR3 loop: CATSWAGRYRFF. CDR3 nucleotides: TGTGCCACCAGCTGGGCAGGCCGTTATCGGTTCTTC.

This clone was seen only a few times. V and J are TRBV28 and TRBJ2-1; 7 positions match TRBD1. With V trimmed by 6 bases and J by 4 bases, 15 bases remained unmatched. The germline gives CDR1 MDHEN, CDR2 SYDVKM. CDR3 length: 17 residues. In DNA, the CDR3 is TGTGCCAGCAGCTTTCTACAGGGGCGGACCGCTTACAATGAGCAGTTCTTC. This gives the protein CASSFLQGRTAYNEQFF.

The V gene is TRBV30, the J gene TRBJ2-7, with a weak D call TRBD2 (5 bases). CDR3 size: 13 residues. Trimming took 1 base from V and 7 from J, leaving 14 bases between them. Germline CDR1 GTSNPN, CDR2 SVGIG (reference sequence). CDR3 bases: TGTGCCTGGAGTGCCGGGCCCCCGGGGGAGCAGTACTTC. Its protein product is CAWSAGPPGEQYF.

This clone was seen once. J is TRBJ2-7 and V is TRBV28; the match to TRBD1 covers 9 bases. Germline CDR1 reads MDHEN; CDR2 reads SYDVKM. V shed 6 bases, J shed 1 base, and the junction held 7 bases outside the gene matches. The CDR3 contains 15 residues. The CDR3 region has the DNA TGTGCCAGCAGCCCCCCGGGACAGGGTTCCTACGAGCAGTACTTC. Protein: CASSPPGQGSYEQYF.

Regarding this clone: Sequence at one end of the junction differs from germline and may be a read error. This sequence joins TRBV23-1 and TRBJ1-4; perhaps TRBD1 as D (6 bases). TRBV23-1 is labeled an ORF, and its function is uncertain. CDR3 size: 14 residues. The CDR3 nucleotides are TGCGCCACTAATAGGGGGGGAGCTAATCAAAAACTGTTTTTT. This sequence encodes CATNRGGANQKLFF.

The rearrangement uses TRBV5-8 and TRBJ2-1; 7 bases align to TRBD2. The CDR3 has 15 residues. J gave up 6 bases and V 0 bases, and 6 bases lay outside the gene matches. Germline V lookup: CDR1 SGHTS, CDR2 YDEGEE. The CDR3 reads CASSLGTPGGNEQFF. The CDR3 region has the DNA TGTGCCAGCAGCTTGGGGACACCGGGGGGCAATGAGCAGTTCTTC.

V gene TRBV6-1 combines with J gene TRBJ1-1; D not certain. V was trimmed by 1 base and J by 11 bases, leaving 14 bases between them. Germline V gene lookup returns CDR1 MNHNS and CDR2 SASEGT. The CDR3 covers 13 residues. CDR3 sequence: CASSEGIYENAFF. The CDR3 bases are TGTGCCAGCAGTGAAGGTATCTATGAAAATGCTTTCTTT.

This clone was counted between two and nine times. The chain uses TRBV6-1 and TRBJ2-5, with D possibly being TRBD1 (6 bases). The germline CDR1 and CDR2 sequences are MNHNS and SASEGT. V gave up 7 bases and J gave up 4 bases, with 19 bases separating them. The CDR3 runs to 15 residues. The CDR3 loop is CASKGVLTGVETQYF. CDR3 coding DNA: TGTGCCAGCAAGGGGGTCCTTACCGGGGTAGAGACCCAGTACTTC.

This clone was observed a handful of times. This rearrangement joins TRBV10-1 to TRBJ1-1; 7 positions match TRBD1. The germline V gene encodes CDR1 WNHNN and CDR2 SYGVQD (reference sequence). CDR3 length: 14 residues. After removal of 10 bases from V and 0 bases from J, the junction contained 8 bases not matched to a gene. The CDR3 loop is CAIQGERLNTEAFF. Here the CDR3 DNA reads TGCGCCATCCAGGGGGAGAGGCTGAACACTGAAGCTTTCTTT.

This chain links TRBV7-9 with TRBJ2-2; D is possibly TRBD1 (5 bases). The CDR3 loop spans 15 amino acids. In germline, CDR1 is SEHNR, CDR2 FQNEAQ (reference sequence). Trimming removed 1 base from V and 0 bases from J, with 6 bases in between. The CDR3 here is CASSLGTTNTGELFF. The CDR3 bases are TGTGCCAGCAGCTTAGGGACAACGAACACCGGGGAGCTGTTTTTT.

This chain links TRBV20-1 with TRBJ2-1, with D hard to call. V lost 3 bases, J lost 8 bases, and 5 bases lay in between. The CDR3 is 10 amino acids. Germline V gene lookup returns CDR1 DFQATT and CDR2 SNEGSKA (reference sequence). CDR3 sequence (DNA): TGCAGTGCTAGTAAGCATGAGCAGTTCTTC. Encoded protein: CSASKHEQFF.

This clone has just a few counts. The V and J genes are TRBV19 and TRBJ1-1; D is possibly TRBD1 (5 bases). The CDR3 runs to 13 residues. In germline, CDR1 is LNHDA, CDR2 SQIVND (reference sequence). The V and J ends lost 4 bases and 6 bases respectively, with 12 bases between them. The CDR3 nucleotides read TGTGCCAGTAGTACGGGAGGGGTCGCTGAAGCTTTCTTT. This translates into CASSTGGVAEAFF.

V gene TRBV6-1 combines with J gene TRBJ2-5; tentatively, D is TRBD1 (6 bases). The CDR3 is 17 residues long. The germline V and J ends were trimmed by 2 bases and 6 bases, with 22 bases remaining between them. Germline CDR1 is MNHNS and CDR2 is SASEGT. The CDR3 loop reads CASSERRPAGDIQTQYF. The DNA of the CDR3 is TGTGCCAGCAGTGAACGGCGTCCGGCAGGGGATATACAGACCCAGTACTTC.

V gene TRBV5-6 combines with J gene TRBJ2-3; maybe TRBD1 (5 bases). V was clipped by 4 bases and J by 0 bases, with 21 bases between them. Germline V CDR1 and CDR2: SGHDT, YYEEEE. This CDR3 is built from 18 residues. CDR3 region: CASSLPGFLGRSTDTQYF. As DNA, the CDR3 is TGTGCCAGCAGCCTGCCCGGGTTTCTGGGGCGTAGCACAGATACGCAGTATTTT.

The gene calls are TRBV28 and TRBJ1-2, with 9 bases that match TRBD1. The CDR3 spans 14 residues. The trim removed 5 bases at V and 8 bases at J, leaving 9 bases unmatched. Per the germline V gene, CDR1 is MDHEN and CDR2 is SYDVKM. This chain's CDR3 is CASSGQGILLGYTF. Here the CDR3 DNA reads TGTGCCAGCAGTGGACAGGGGATCTTACTCGGCTACACCTTC.

This clone was picked up one time. V is TRBV6-5 and J is TRBJ2-1; TRBD1 matches at 7 bases. Looked up from germline, CDR1 is MNHEY and CDR2 is SVGAGI. V dropped 5 bases and J dropped 12; count of bases not matched to a gene: 4. The CDR3 totals 11 residues. CDR3 in DNA: TGTGCCAGCAGTGGACGACAGGGGCAGTTCTTC. Translated: CASSGRQGQFF.